This is a list of T cell receptor beta chains from one sample in a study of blood T cell repertoires in COVID-19. Data came from immunoSEQ multiplex PCR; TCRdb stores just in-frame clones and leaves some out. The sample carries about 97,000 clones, roughly 80% recorded once. Sequenced material: peripheral blood. The receptors were gathered from a man aged 55-75 years with active or convalescent COVID-19. Each CDR3 is given with its conserved first and last residue. A D gene is named only where the DNA matches it firmly. A row's size may be missing; if present it is once, few, many or a size class.

clone size: -
D gene: TRBD2
J gene: TRBJ2-2
V gene: TRBV5-1
CDR3 protein: CASRRFAGGQTGELFF
CDR3 DNA: TGCGCCAGCAGAAGGTTCGCGGGAGGGCAGACCGGGGAGCTGTTTTTT

clone size: -
D gene: -
J gene: TRBJ1-5
V gene: TRBV27
CDR3 protein: CASSSTGYNQPQHF
CDR3 DNA: TGTGCCAGCAGTTCCACAGGCTACAATCAGCCCCAGCATTTT

clone size: -
D gene: -
J gene: TRBJ2-2
V gene: TRBV3-1/TRBV3-2
CDR3 protein: CASSLHAVGGTGELFF
CDR3 DNA: TGTGCCAGCAGCCTACACGCGGTTGGGGGGACCGGGGAGCTGTTTTTT

clone size: -
D gene: TRBD2
J gene: TRBJ2-7
V gene: TRBV7-2
CDR3 protein: CASSSQALAGFQYF
CDR3 DNA: TGTGCCAGCAGCTCTCAGGCGCTAGCGGGCTTCCAGTACTTC

clone size: -
D gene: TRBD1
J gene: TRBJ1-2
V gene: TRBV19
CDR3 protein: CASSNRDRHFYGYTF
CDR3 DNA: TGTGCCAGTAGTAACCGGGACAGGCATTTCTATGGCTACACCTTC

clone size: -
D gene: TRBD1
J gene: TRBJ1-5
V gene: TRBV28
CDR3 protein: CASSQGGPHRPQHF
CDR3 DNA: TGTGCCAGCAGTCAAGGGGGCCCACACAGGCCCCAGCATTTT

clone size: few
D gene: TRBD2
J gene: TRBJ2-1
V gene: TRBV4-1
CDR3 protein: CASSLLPSGGGSYNEQFF
CDR3 DNA: TGCGCCAGCAGCTTACTCCCTAGCGGGGGGGGTTCCTACAATGAGCAGTTCTTC

clone size: -
D gene: TRBD1
J gene: TRBJ2-3
V gene: TRBV28
CDR3 protein: CASRPTGGLDTQYF
CDR3 DNA: TGTGCCAGCAGGCCGACAGGGGGCCTGGATACGCAGTATTTT

clone size: -
D gene: -
J gene: TRBJ2-3
V gene: TRBV3-1/TRBV3-2
CDR3 protein: CASSQDVDTQYF
CDR3 DNA: TGTGCCAGCAGCCAAGACGTGGATACGCAGTATTTT

clone size: -
D gene: -
J gene: TRBJ1-5
V gene: TRBV19
CDR3 protein: CASSIRGSNQPQHF
CDR3 DNA: TGTGCCAGTAGTATTCGAGGTAGCAATCAGCCCCAGCATTTT

clone size: -
D gene: TRBD2
J gene: TRBJ2-1
V gene: TRBV27
CDR3 protein: CASSLAGRTYNEQFF
CDR3 DNA: TGTGCCAGCAGCTTAGCGGGAAGGACCTACAATGAGCAGTTCTTC

clone size: few
D gene: -
J gene: TRBJ1-4
V gene: TRBV7-6
CDR3 protein: CASSTNRAPNEKLFF
CDR3 DNA: TGTGCCAGCAGCACCAACAGGGCTCCTAATGAAAAACTGTTTTTT

clone size: -
D gene: -
J gene: TRBJ1-4
V gene: TRBV5-3
CDR3 protein: CASSVKDEKLFF
CDR3 DNA: TGTGCCAGTTCAGTGAAAGATGAAAAACTGTTTTTT

clone size: -
D gene: TRBD2
J gene: TRBJ2-1
V gene: TRBV6-2/TRBV6-3
CDR3 protein: CASSPFLLAGEREQFF
CDR3 DNA: TGTGCCAGCAGCCCTTTCCTACTAGCGGGAGAACGTGAGCAGTTCTTC

clone size: -
D gene: -
J gene: TRBJ2-5
V gene: TRBV6-5
CDR3 protein: CASSYSGGQETQYF
CDR3 DNA: TGTGCCAGCAGTTACTCGGGAGGCCAAGAGACCCAGTACTTC

clone size: -
D gene: -
J gene: TRBJ2-1
V gene: TRBV5-1
CDR3 protein: CASSLDLSYNEQFF
CDR3 DNA: TGCGCCAGCAGCTTGGACCTATCGTACAATGAGCAGTTCTTC

clone size: -
D gene: TRBD1
J gene: TRBJ2-2
V gene: TRBV24-1
CDR3 protein: CATSENLWGTGNTGELFF
CDR3 DNA: TGTGCCACCAGTGAAAATCTTTGGGGGACAGGGAACACCGGGGAGCTGTTTTTT

clone size: -
D gene: -
J gene: TRBJ1-2
V gene: TRBV6-5
CDR3 protein: CASSPTGYGYTF
CDR3 DNA: TGTGCCAGCAGTCCCACAGGGTATGGCTACACCTTC

clone size: -
D gene: TRBD2
J gene: TRBJ2-5
V gene: TRBV6-1
CDR3 protein: CASSEGLAGVETQYF
CDR3 DNA: TGTGCCAGCAGTGAAGGACTAGCGGGAGTGGAGACCCAGTACTTC

clone size: -
D gene: -
J gene: TRBJ1-1
V gene: TRBV21-1
CDR3 protein: CASSKARGKVSTEAFF
CDR3 DNA: TGTGCCAGCAGCAAAGCGAGGGGGAAGGTTAGTACTGAAGCTTTCTTT

clone size: few
D gene: TRBD1
J gene: TRBJ2-3
V gene: TRBV6-4
CDR3 protein: CASSARQGSTDTQYF
CDR3 DNA: TGTGCCAGCAGTGCCCGACAGGGGTCCACAGATACGCAGTATTTT

clone size: -
D gene: TRBD2
J gene: TRBJ2-2
V gene: TRBV6-4
CDR3 protein: CASSELAGGPGELFF
CDR3 DNA: TGTGCCAGCAGTGAACTAGCGGGGGGCCCCGGGGAGCTGTTTTTT

clone size: few
D gene: -
J gene: TRBJ2-7
V gene: TRBV6-1
CDR3 protein: CASSDGQKGEQYF
CDR3 DNA: TGTGCCAGCAGTGACGGACAGAAGGGCGAGCAGTACTTC

clone size: -
D gene: -
J gene: TRBJ2-2
V gene: TRBV6-5
CDR3 protein: CASYEGHSNTGELFF
CDR3 DNA: TGTGCCAGCTATGAGGGACATTCGAACACCGGGGAGCTGTTTTTT

clone size: few
D gene: -
J gene: TRBJ1-2
V gene: TRBV10-3
CDR3 protein: CAISDAGNYGYTF
CDR3 DNA: TGTGCCATCAGTGACGCGGGTAACTATGGCTACACCTTC

clone size: -
D gene: TRBD1
J gene: TRBJ1-2
V gene: TRBV11-2
CDR3 protein: CASSLGDRVRGYTF
CDR3 DNA: TGTGCCAGCAGCTTAGGAGACAGGGTCCGGGGCTACACCTTC